One T cell receptor beta chain is described in this entry. It lacks a known antigen. No base qualities exist here, and no much larger clone lies one base off it. Synthetic TCR analog templates were spiked into each PCR so that absolute template abundance could be estimated from read counts. Using the immunoSEQ assay, TCRbeta CDR3 regions were amplified from genomic DNA with bias-controlled V and J gene primers. Sequencing of rearranged TCRbeta segments was performed at approximately 20X coverage. Turning to the authors' computational methods: Sequencing errors were corrected by clustering and CDR3s were annotated against IMGT to assign V, D and J genes. Only productive TCRbeta rearrangements were used in downstream analyses, excluding out-of-frame or stop-codon sequences. Clonality was computed as one minus Shannon entropy normalized by the log of the number of unique productive sequences. Clones differing between time points or between blood and tumor were identified by Fisher's exact test with Benjamini-Hochberg correction at adjusted p below 0.01. Here the immuneACCESS table is served through TCRdb, limited to in-frame sequences with V and J called. Missing clones are a known gap in these copies; in checked studies unresolved V genes cover under half, and the rest lacks a known reason. The V and J calls and clone size were taken over from that table, and D and trimming were inferred from the DNA. This sample lists 41,000 or so clones; about 85% were detected once. The ten largest clones represent about 2.7% of the sample.

Deletion took 3 bases off V and 3 bases off J, with a span of 6 bases between the germline ends. CDR1 and CDR2 (LNHDA, SQIVND) derive from the germline V gene (reference sequence). Taken from cysteine to phenylalanine, the CDR3 has 12 residues. The only DNA kept is the CDR3, 36 bases in frame from the first base. The data originate from a study of PD-L1 blockade in urothelial cancer (dated by TCRdb to 2016 to 2017). Background on the whole study: Every patient began therapy in 2014 and was given atezolizumab 1,200 mg intravenously every 3 weeks. Blood samples gave median yields of approximately 130,000 T cells and 80,000 to 90,000 unique TCRs, along with a median clonality of 0.080. Nine patients reached durable clinical benefit, while 20 to 25 patients did not. Patients had an ECOG performance status of 0 or 1 and had received between 0 and 3 prior chemotherapy regimens. Pretreatment tumor samples, along with matched peripheral blood serially collected before and after atezolizumab treatment, were subjected to TCR sequencing. An exploratory multi-omic analysis was conducted of the somatic, immune and clinical correlates of response to PD-L1 blockade with atezolizumab in urothelial cancer. About nine tenths of the roughly 30 patients were males with bladder-origin urothelial cancer, and about 60% of the roughly 30 reported a prior smoking history. Durable clinical benefit meant progression-free survival longer than 6 months, and TCR features were also tested against progression-free and overall survival. Blood samples were analyzed 3 weeks after the start of treatment (second dose) and 6 weeks after the start of treatment. In the same patients, pretreatment tumors underwent whole exome sequencing and RNA sequencing in addition to TCR sequencing. Pretreatment blood TCR-seq was available for 27 to 30 patients, at least one posttreatment blood collection was obtained for 25 or so patients, and tumor TCR-seq was available for 25 or so patients.

General findings and caveats noted by the study authors: Improved progression-free and overall survival was associated with having pretreatment peripheral blood TCR clonality below the median. Among patients with durable benefit, tumor-associated TCR clones showed greater expansion in peripheral blood 3 weeks after treatment started (n ≈ 22, p = 0.022). Because of the small sample size (n ≈ 27) and the many exploratory analyses performed, the results are intended to be regarded as hypothesis-generating.

In the paper's terms, the time point label means: peripheral blood 6 weeks after treatment start. The cohort included roughly 30 patients with locally advanced or metastatic urothelial carcinoma who were treated at Memorial Sloan Kettering on a trial protocol. Peripheral blood mononuclear cells were collected pretreatment and during treatment, with between 1 and 8 total time points obtained per patient. The Qiagen DNeasy Blood extraction kit was used to purify genomic DNA from total PBMCs and from tumor samples. PBMCs were collected pretreatment and during treatment, and were isolated and stored as previously described.

The chain employs TRBV19 and TRBJ2-7, with no confident D gene call. This clonotype originated in a man between 65 and 85 years old with urothelial cancer. This material consisted of PBMCs, taken around atezolizumab (anti-PD-L1) treatment. The DNA sequence follows: TGTGCCAGTAGTATCGGCGGCTACGAGCAGTACTTC. It translates as CASSIGGYEQYF.